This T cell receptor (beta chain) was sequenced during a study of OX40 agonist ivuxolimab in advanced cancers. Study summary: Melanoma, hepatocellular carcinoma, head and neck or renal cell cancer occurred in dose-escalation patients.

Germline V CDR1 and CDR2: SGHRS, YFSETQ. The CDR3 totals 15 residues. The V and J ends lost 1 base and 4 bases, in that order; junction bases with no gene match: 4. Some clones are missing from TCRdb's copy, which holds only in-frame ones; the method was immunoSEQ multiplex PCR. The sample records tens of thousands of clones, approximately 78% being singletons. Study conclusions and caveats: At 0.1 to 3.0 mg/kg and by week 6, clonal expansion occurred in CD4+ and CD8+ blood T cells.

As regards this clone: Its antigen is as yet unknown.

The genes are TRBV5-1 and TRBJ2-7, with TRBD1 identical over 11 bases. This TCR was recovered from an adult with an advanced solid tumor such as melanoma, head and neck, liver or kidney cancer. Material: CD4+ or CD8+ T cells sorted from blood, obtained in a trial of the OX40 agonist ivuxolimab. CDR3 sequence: CASSLRTGGVYEQYF. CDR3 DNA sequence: TGCGCCAGCAGCTTGAGGACAGGGGGCGTTTACGAGCAGTACTTC.